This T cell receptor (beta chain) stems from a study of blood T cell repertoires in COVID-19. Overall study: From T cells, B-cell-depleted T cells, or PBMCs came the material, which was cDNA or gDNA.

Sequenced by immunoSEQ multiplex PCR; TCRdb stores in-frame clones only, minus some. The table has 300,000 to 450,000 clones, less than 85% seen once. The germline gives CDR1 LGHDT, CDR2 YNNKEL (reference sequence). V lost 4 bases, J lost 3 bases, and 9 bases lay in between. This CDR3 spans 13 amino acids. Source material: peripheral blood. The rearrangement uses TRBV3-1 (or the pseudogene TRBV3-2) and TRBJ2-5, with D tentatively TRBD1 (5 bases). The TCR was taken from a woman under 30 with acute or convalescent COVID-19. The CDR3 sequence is CASSRGGEETQYF. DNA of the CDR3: TGTGCCAGCAGCCGGGGCGGAGAAGAGACCCAGTACTTC.